One and the same sample provided the 20 T cell receptor beta chains below, sequenced in a study of OX40 agonist ivuxolimab in advanced cancers. The library was prepared using the immunoSEQ multiplex PCR assay. In its TCRdb copy, this immuneACCESS table keeps in-frame sequences only and misses some clones. Where compared with another copy, unresolved V genes explain less than half of these, and the others have no known cause. This sample gives roughly 77,000 clones in total; around 92% of them show up just once. Of the sample, 0.45% to 0.65% is held by the ten largest clones. This material consisted of CD4+ or CD8+ T cells sorted from blood, taken in a trial of the OX40 agonist ivuxolimab. The receptor source for this set is an adult with an advanced solid tumor such as melanoma, head and neck, liver or kidney cancer.

The V and J genes are TRBV5-6 and TRBJ2-7; 9 positions match TRBD1. V lost 2 bases to trimming and J lost 3 bases; unmatched junction nucleotides: 3. The CDR3 is 14 amino acids. Germline lookup yields CDR1 SGHDT and CDR2 YYEEEE. For the CDR3, the DNA is TGTGCCAGCAGCTTCCGGGACAGGGACTACGAGCAGTACTTC. Its protein product is CASSFRDRDYEQYF.

The rearrangement uses TRBV5-8 and TRBJ2-7; 13 nucleotides match TRBD2. This CDR3 has 17 amino acids. The V and J ends lost 1 base and 5 bases, in that order; junction bases with no gene match: 9. In germline, CDR1 is SGHTS, CDR2 YDEGEE. This chain's CDR3 is CASSLSLAGGPGHEQYF. The CDR3 coding sequence is TGTGCCAGCAGCTTGTCACTAGCGGGAGGGCCGGGCCACGAGCAGTACTTC.

The rearrangement links TRBV28 to TRBJ2-7, with D possibly matching TRBD2 (6 bases). The CDR3 covers 13 residues. Trimming shortened V by 3 bases and J by 5 bases, and 11 bases separated the two germline ends. Per the germline V gene, CDR1 is MDHEN and CDR2 is SYDVKM. This CDR3 reads CASSLTSPNEQYF. The CDR3 DNA follows: TGTGCCAGCAGTTTGACTAGTCCGAACGAGCAGTACTTC. Complete variable domain (other parts from reference TRBV28 and TRBJ2-7): DVKVTQSSRYLVKRTGEKVFLECVQDMDHENMFWYRQDPGLGLRLIYFSYDVKMKEKGDIPEGYSVSREKKERFSLILESASTNQTSMYLCASSLTSPNEQYFGPGTRLTVT.

This rearrangement joins TRBV4-1 to TRBJ2-1; 9 bases are shared with TRBD2. The germline CDR1 and CDR2 sequences are MGHRA and YSYEKL. V lost 5 bases, J lost 4 bases, and 18 bases stayed unmatched. The CDR3 contains 19 residues. CDR3 sequence reads: CASSIWTSASLSFYNEQFF. CDR3 bases: TGCGCCAGCAGCATTTGGACTAGCGCTTCCCTTTCATTTTACAATGAGCAGTTCTTC.

The chain uses TRBV29-1 and TRBJ2-6; D remains ambiguous. Between the trimmed V and J ends, which lost 6 bases and 0 bases, there was a span of 15 bases. Germline loops: CDR1 SQVTM, CDR2 ANQGSEA. This CDR3 is built from 16 residues. The CDR3 loop is CSVQTDIHSGANVLTF. The CDR3 region has the DNA TGCAGCGTACAGACCGACATACACTCTGGGGCCAACGTCCTGACTTTC.

J is TRBJ2-7 and V is TRBV19; D uncertain. V was shortened by 5 bases and J by 0 bases, with 14 bases between the two germline ends. This CDR3 is built from 15 residues. Germline lookup yields CDR1 LNHDA and CDR2 SQIVND (reference sequence). Here the CDR3 reads CASSYGLSSSYEQYF. The CDR3 DNA follows: TGTGCCAGTAGTTACGGCCTCTCCAGCTCCTACGAGCAGTACTTC.

J is TRBJ1-2 and V is TRBV7-2; TRBD1 matches 9 bases. CDR3 length equals 14 residues. Germline assignment: CDR1 SGHTA and CDR2 FQGNSA. Trimming took 5 bases from V and 7 from J; bases not matched to a gene: 8. CDR3 region: CASSLGTGYGGYTF. CDR3 nucleotides: TGTGCCAGCAGCCTCGGGACAGGGTACGGTGGCTACACCTTC.

V usage is TRBV7-3 and J usage is TRBJ1-1, with D possibly TRBD1 on 6 matching bases. The CDR3 has 14 residues. Germline CDR1 SGHTA, CDR2 FQGTGA. Trimming removed 5 bases from V and 3 bases from J, with 13 bases in between. The CDR3 protein is CASSARGVDTEAFF. The CDR3 DNA reads as TGTGCCAGCAGCGCGAGGGGGGTAGACACTGAAGCTTTCTTT. Looking up the rest from reference TRBV7-3 and TRBJ1-1 gives the full variable domain: GAGVSQTPSNKVTEKGKYVELRCDPISGHTALYWYRQSLGQGPEFLIYFQGTGAADDSGLPNDRFFAVRPEGSVSTLKIQRTERGDSAVYLCASSARGVDTEAFFGQGTRLTVV.

The chain is built from TRBV7-3 and TRBJ1-1, with D perhaps TRBD1 (6 bases). Trimming took 4 bases from V and 10 from J, leaving 19 bases between them. Looked up from germline, CDR1 is SGHTA and CDR2 is FQGTGA. There are 14 residues in the CDR3. For the CDR3, the DNA is TGTGCCAGCAGCTACCTCGCGGGGGGCCTTCCAGCTTTCTTT. Protein: CASSYLAGGLPAFF.

This rearrangement joins TRBV6-5 to TRBJ1-2; D remains unclear. The germline gives CDR1 MNHEY, CDR2 SVGAGI. The V end was cut by 8 bases, the J end by 0 bases, with 10 bases between. This CDR3 region has 13 residues. Here the CDR3 DNA reads TGTGCCAGCGGCACCGAACCTAACTATGGCTACACCTTC. Amino acids: CASGTEPNYGYTF.

The rearrangement links TRBV6-5 to TRBJ1-2; D is possibly TRBD1 (5 bases). CDR3 size: 15 residues. The ends were cut back, 6 bases at V and 3 bases at J, with 17 bases in the middle. The germline CDR1 and CDR2 sequences are MNHEY and SVGAGI. The chain's CDR3 is CASSRGTPGDYGYTF. The DNA for the CDR3 is TGTGCCAGCAGCCGTGGGACTCCGGGGGACTATGGCTACACCTTC.

V is TRBV7-2 and J is TRBJ2-1; TRBD2 matches 13 bases. The trim removed 5 bases at V and 8 bases at J, leaving 6 bases unmatched. This CDR3 has 15 amino acids. Germline values: CDR1 SGHTA, CDR2 FQGNSA. The CDR3, as DNA: TGTGCCAGCAGCGCGGGGACTAGCGGGACCTATGAGCAGTTCTTC. It encodes CASSAGTSGTYEQFF.

The V and J genes are TRBV4-2 and TRBJ2-7; 10 bases map to TRBD2. This CDR3 contains 16 residues. Trimming took 0 bases from V and 7 from J; bases not matched to a gene: 9. The germline V gene encodes CDR1 LGHNA and CDR2 YNFKEQ. The CDR3 region has the DNA TGTGCCAGCAGCCAAGATCGGGGACTAGCGCTGTGGGAGCAGTACTTC. Its translation: CASSQDRGLALWEQYF.

This sequence joins TRBV28 and TRBJ2-2, with D perhaps assigned TRBD1 or TRBD2 (5 bases each). V lost 3 bases, J lost 7 bases, and 9 bases lay in between. CDR1 is MDHEN, CDR2 SYDVKM, per germline. The CDR3 is 13 amino acids. This CDR3 is CASSFLRGGELFF. The CDR3 region has the DNA TGTGCCAGCAGTTTCTTGAGGGGCGGGGAGCTGTTTTTT.

V and J are TRBV5-1 and TRBJ2-3; TRBD2 aligns across 11 bases. This CDR3 region has 16 residues. The V and J ends lost 4 bases and 4 bases, in that order; junction bases with no gene match: 8. In germline, CDR1 is SGHRS, CDR2 YFSETQ. CDR3 coding DNA: TGCGCCAGCAGCCTGGTAATAGCGGGAGGGCCAGATACGCAGTATTTT. This gives the protein CASSLVIAGGPDTQYF.

The chain carries TRBV9 and TRBJ2-3; 10 nucleotides line up with TRBD1. CDR3 size: 18 residues. Germline trimming cut 4 bases from V and 2 bases from J; bases unmatched to any gene: 13. The germline V gene encodes CDR1 SGDLS and CDR2 YYNGEE. The CDR3: CASSTRQGAILNTDTQYF. In DNA form, the CDR3 reads TGTGCCAGCAGCACCCGACAGGGGGCGATACTAAACACAGATACGCAGTATTTT.

The chain has TRBV19 and TRBJ2-6; TRBD1 matches at 7 bases. This CDR3 comprises 17 residues. The V and J ends lost 4 bases and 4 bases, in that order; junction bases with no gene match: 10. Germline lookup yields CDR1 LNHDA and CDR2 SQIVND (reference sequence). The CDR3 is CASSNVGGTFGANVLTF. DNA for the CDR3: TGTGCCAGTAGTAATGTAGGGGGCACGTTCGGGGCCAACGTCCTGACTTTC.

The chain uses TRBV27 and TRBJ2-7; D perhaps matches TRBD1 (6 bases). The V gene lost 5 bases and the J gene lost 3 bases, with 11 bases spanning the gap. The V gene's germline CDR1 is MNHEY and CDR2 SMNVEV (reference sequence). The CDR3 extends over 13 amino acids. In DNA, the CDR3 is TGTGCCAGCAGTAAACTGGACAGCTACGAGCAGTACTTC. It yields the protein CASSKLDSYEQYF.

The genes are TRBV5-4 and TRBJ2-1; 13 nucleotides align to TRBD2. The germline V gene encodes CDR1 SGHNT and CDR2 YYREEE (reference sequence). This CDR3 is 19 amino acids long. Germline trimming cut 5 bases from V and 8 bases from J; bases unmatched to any gene: 19. The DNA for the CDR3 is TGTGCCAGCAGAACTGGAACGGGACTAGCGGGACTGAAGAGGGATGAGCAGTTCTTC. This translates into CASRTGTGLAGLKRDEQFF. Looking up the rest from reference TRBV5-4 and TRBJ2-1 gives the full variable domain: ETGVTQSPTHLIKTRGQQVTLRCSSQSGHNTVSWYQQALGQGPQFIFQYYREEENGRGNFPPRFSGLQFPNYSSELNVNALELDDSALYLCASRTGTGLAGLKRDEQFFGPGTRLTVL.

The chain couples TRBV4-3 to TRBJ2-4; tentative D call: TRBD2 (6 bases). The V end lost 3 bases, the J end lost 13 bases, and 16 bases lay between the germline ends. This CDR3 contains 13 residues. Germline CDR1 reads LGHNA; CDR2 reads YSLEER. The CDR3 spells CASSQDPPDYQYF. The CDR3 DNA reads TGCGCCAGCAGCCAGGACCCCCCGGACTACCAGTACTTC.